Below are 27 T cell receptor beta chains sequenced from a single sample in a study of cytomegalovirus exposure and HLA in healthy donors. Use of 60 Vbeta and 13 Jbeta primers characterized the PCR. Produced via immunoSEQ multiplex PCR; TCRdb's table is partial and in-frame only. The sample consists of about 160,000 clones, just under 75% of them appearing once. Sequencing input: PBMCs. The receptors shown here come from a woman aged 18-29 years in good health and CMV-seronegative.

This chain links TRBV19 with TRBJ1-5; D is ambiguous. Trimming left V 3 bases short and J 4 bases short, with 7 bases between. CDR1 is LNHDA and CDR2 is SQIVND in the germline V gene (reference sequence). This CDR3 has 13 residues. CDR3 residues: CASSIEVNQPQHF. CDR3 sequence (DNA): TGTGCCAGTAGTATCGAGGTGAATCAGCCCCAGCATTTT.

This sequence joins TRBV7-2 and TRBJ1-2; D not certain. This CDR3 region has 14 residues. Germline values: CDR1 SGHTA, CDR2 FQGNSA. Trimming shortened V by 2 bases and J by 5 bases, and 12 bases separated the two germline ends. The CDR3 protein is CASSLYIVLYGYTF. The CDR3 DNA sequence: TGTGCCAGCAGCTTATATATCGTGTTATATGGCTACACCTTC.

The CDR3 is CASSWVRESPYNEQFF. The CDR3, as DNA: TGTGCCAGCAGCTGGGTGCGGGAGTCCCCCTACAATGAGCAGTTCTTC. The rearrangement links TRBV5-4 to TRBJ2-1; 7 positions agree with TRBD2. This CDR3 comprises 16 residues. Trimming cost V 3 bases and J 2 bases; bases outside gene matches: 8. Germline CDR1 is SGHNT and CDR2 is YYREEE (reference sequence).

This chain links TRBV10-3 with TRBJ2-7; the match to TRBD1 covers 8 bases. V lost 8 bases, J lost 2 bases, and 17 bases stayed unmatched. The V gene's germline CDR1 is ENHRY and CDR2 SYGVKD. The CDR3 consists of 17 residues. The CDR3 DNA is TGTGCCATCTCCGACCCCCCGGGACAGGAGTACCCCTACGAGCAGTACTTC. It is translated as CAISDPPGQEYPYEQYF.

This clone appeared once. This chain links TRBV27 with TRBJ1-2, with D unresolved. This CDR3 has 14 amino acids. Germline lookup yields CDR1 MNHEY and CDR2 SMNVEV (reference sequence). V was shortened by 4 bases and J by 0 bases, with 9 bases between the two germline ends. The CDR3 loop is CASSSLAANYGYTF. CDR3 DNA: TGTGCCAGCAGTTCCTTAGCCGCTAACTATGGCTACACCTTC.

This chain links TRBV6-1 with TRBJ2-1; TRBD2 matches 7 bases. Germline lookup yields CDR1 MNHNS and CDR2 SASEGT. The CDR3 is made up of 15 amino acids. V shed 2 bases, J shed 1 base, and the junction held 2 bases outside the gene matches. The DNA of the CDR3 is TGTGCCAGCAGTGAAAAGGGAGGGTCCTACAATGAGCAGTTCTTC. This encodes CASSEKGGSYNEQFF.

This clone has more than one count but fewer than ten. The chain recombines TRBV4-3 with TRBJ2-3; TRBD2 matches 16 bases. The CDR3 sequence is 18 residues long. V lost 4 bases and J lost 0; bases outside the gene matches: 4. Germline V gives CDR1 LGHNA, CDR2 YSLEER. In nucleotides, the CDR3 is TGCGCCAGCAGCCCTGGGACTAGCGGGGGGGTTAGCACAGATACGCAGTATTTT. This translates into CASSPGTSGGVSTDTQYF.

The genes are TRBV5-1 and TRBJ2-2; D gene ambiguous. Germline V gene sequence: CDR1 SGHRS, CDR2 YFSETQ. V lost 4 bases, J lost 4 bases, and 11 bases lay in between. The CDR3 is made up of 14 amino acids. For the CDR3, the DNA is TGCGCCAGCAGCCTGAGAGGTGGCACCGGGGAGCTGTTTTTT. Its protein is CASSLRGGTGELFF.

This clone came up once. V usage is TRBV9 and J usage is TRBJ1-6, with 7 bases lining up with TRBD1. The CDR3 totals 16 residues. The germline V gene encodes CDR1 SGDLS and CDR2 YYNGEE. The V gene end was trimmed by 4 bases and the J gene end by 8 bases; junction bases not matched to a gene: 12. CDR3 protein: CASSPTSGTAYSPLHF. The CDR3 nucleotides are TGTGCCAGCAGCCCGACCTCCGGGACAGCCTATTCACCCCTCCACTTT.

The chain joins TRBV5-6 to TRBJ1-1, with D possibly TRBD1 on 6 matching bases. V lost 5 bases to trimming and J lost 4 bases, with 18 bases between them. The CDR3 has 15 residues. In germline, CDR1 is SGHDT, CDR2 YYEEEE. The CDR3 bases are TGTGCCAGCAGACGTACAGCTTCACAGGGCACTGAAGCTTTCTTT. It yields the protein CASRRTASQGTEAFF.

The rearrangement links TRBV11-2 to TRBJ1-2; a weak D match, TRBD1 (5 bases). There are 16 residues in the CDR3. V lost 4 bases, J lost 8 bases, and 23 bases lay in between. Germline V CDR1 and CDR2: SGHAT, FQNNGV. The CDR3 sequence is CASSSTKSGLRLGYTF. CDR3 in DNA: TGTGCCAGCAGCTCTACGAAATCGGGACTGCGTCTCGGCTACACCTTC.

This clone was found once. The V call is TRBV27, the J call TRBJ2-3; D is possibly TRBD2 (5 bases). This CDR3 contains 13 residues. Per the germline V gene, CDR1 is MNHEY and CDR2 is SMNVEV (reference sequence). Trimming stripped 3 bases from V and 6 bases from J, with 10 bases between. CDR3 in DNA: TGTGCCAGCAGTTTGTCCCGCGGGGATACGCAGTATTTT. This translates into CASSLSRGDTQYF.

The chain has TRBV4-2 and TRBJ1-1; 10 bases are a match to TRBD1. The V and J ends lost 0 bases and 5 bases, in that order; junction bases with no gene match: 6. The CDR3 spans 16 residues. The germline V gene encodes CDR1 LGHNA and CDR2 YNFKEQ. The CDR3 protein is CASSQELDRGRTEAFF. The DNA of the CDR3 is TGTGCCAGCAGCCAAGAATTGGACAGGGGGAGGACTGAAGCTTTCTTT.

This clone has just a few counts. The V call is TRBV5-1, the J call TRBJ2-7; TRBD1 might be the D (6 bases). From germline, CDR1 is SGHRS and CDR2 YFSETQ. The V end lost 6 bases, the J end lost 2 bases, and 15 bases lay between the germline ends. This CDR3 region has 14 residues. This CDR3 reads CASTQGTHTYEQYF. As DNA, the CDR3 is TGCGCCAGCACCCAGGGGACACATACCTACGAGCAGTACTTC.

This clone was recorded once. CDR3 sequence (DNA): TGTGCCAGCAGTCCGAAAACAGGGAGAATGGACAATGAGCAGTTCTTC. Translation: CASSPKTGRMDNEQFF. The J gene is TRBJ2-1, the V gene TRBV27; D may be TRBD1 (6 bases). This CDR3 contains 16 residues. V was shortened by 5 bases and J by 5 bases, with 19 bases between the two germline ends. Germline V gene lookup returns CDR1 MNHEY and CDR2 SMNVEV (reference sequence).

The chain employs TRBV5-1 and TRBJ2-3; 9 bases are a match to TRBD2. Germline trimming cut 2 bases from V and 2 bases from J; bases unmatched to any gene: 9. CDR3 size: 17 residues. Germline CDR1 is SGHRS and CDR2 is YFSETQ. The CDR3 sequence is CASSFMGLAFDTDTQYF. Written as DNA, the CDR3 is TGCGCCAGCAGCTTTATGGGACTAGCTTTCGACACAGATACGCAGTATTTT. Based on the CDR3 plus reference TRBV5-1 and TRBJ2-3, the full variable domain is KAGVTQTPRYLIKTRGQQVTLSCSPISGHRSVSWYQQTPGQGLQFLFEYFSETQRNKGNFPGRFSGRQFSNSRSEMNVSTLELGDSALYLCASSFMGLAFDTDTQYFGPGTRLTVL.

This chain's CDR3 is CASSLRTQDYSGANVLTF. CDR3 nucleotides: TGCGCCAGCAGCTTGCGGACTCAGGACTACTCTGGGGCCAACGTCCTGACTTTC. The rearrangement links TRBV5-1 to TRBJ2-6, with a tentative D call TRBD2 (6 bases). The CDR3 runs to 18 residues. CDR1 is SGHRS and CDR2 is YFSETQ in the germline V gene. Trimming pared 1 base from V and 0 bases from J, leaving 14 bases between.

V and J are TRBV28 and TRBJ1-2; a weak D match, TRBD1 (6 bases). CDR3 length equals 12 residues. The germline gives CDR1 MDHEN, CDR2 SYDVKM. V was pared by 4 bases and J by 4 bases, with 7 bases between. Here the CDR3 DNA reads TGTGCCAGCAGTTCGGACAGCTATGGCTACACCTTC. This codes for CASSSDSYGYTF.

The V gene is TRBV28, the J gene TRBJ1-2; tentative D call: TRBD1 (5 bases). CDR3 size: 14 residues. Trimming left V 6 bases short and J 5 bases short, with 16 bases between. In germline, CDR1 is MDHEN, CDR2 SYDVKM. DNA for the CDR3: TGTGCCAGCAGCCAAGACAGTACCCTATATGGCTACACCTTC. This gives the protein CASSQDSTLYGYTF.

The rearrangement joins TRBV7-6 to TRBJ2-1; 7 bases agree with TRBD1. Germline CDR1 and CDR2: SGHVS and FNYEAQ. V shed 2 bases, J shed 1 base, and the junction held 11 bases outside the gene matches. CDR3 length: 18 amino acids. CDR3 in amino acids: CASSLRQETGLSYNEQFF. The CDR3 DNA reads as TGTGCCAGCAGCTTAAGGCAGGAGACAGGGCTTTCCTACAATGAGCAGTTCTTC.

This clone has more than one count but fewer than ten. This chain connects TRBV4-3 to TRBJ1-1; TRBD1 matches at 9 bases. CDR3 length: 16 residues. V dropped 4 bases and J dropped 2; count of bases not matched to a gene: 8. Germline lookup yields CDR1 LGHNA and CDR2 YSLEER. The CDR3 sequence is CASSREWTGDNTEAFF. DNA of the CDR3: TGCGCCAGCAGCCGAGAATGGACAGGGGACAACACTGAAGCTTTCTTT.

The rearrangement links TRBV7-8 to TRBJ1-2, with 8 bases lining up with TRBD1. CDR1 is SGHVS and CDR2 is FQNEAQ in the germline V gene. V was clipped by 5 bases and J by 4 bases; unmatched bases: 12. The CDR3 is 16 amino acids. CDR3 sequence reads: CASSPTGQGGGYGYTF. The CDR3 DNA is TGTGCCAGCAGCCCCACCGGACAGGGCGGCGGCTATGGCTACACCTTC.

V gene TRBV19 combines with J gene TRBJ1-6; 8 bases map to TRBD1. After removal of 4 bases from V and 11 bases from J, the junction contained 7 bases not matched to a gene. The CDR3 extends over 14 amino acids. Germline loops: CDR1 LNHDA, CDR2 SQIVND (reference sequence). CDR3 region: CASSKGQGATPLHF. The CDR3 DNA reads as TGTGCCAGTAGTAAAGGACAGGGTGCTACACCCCTCCACTTT.

The chain couples TRBV6-1 to TRBJ2-7; TRBD2 is a possible D gene (6 bases). The germline V and J ends were trimmed by 5 bases and 1 base, with 15 bases remaining between them. Germline-derived CDR1 and CDR2 are MNHNS and SASEGT. The CDR3 loop spans 15 amino acids. The CDR3 region has the DNA TGTGCCAGCAGTCGGGACTTCCTCGATTCCTACGAGCAGTACTTC. Amino acid sequence: CASSRDFLDSYEQYF.

This clone was seen just once. This chain uses TRBV5-5 with TRBJ2-5; D uncertain. Trimming removed 2 bases from V and 0 bases from J, with 8 bases in between. There are 14 residues in the CDR3. The V gene's germline CDR1 is SGHKS and CDR2 YYEKEE (reference sequence). The CDR3 DNA follows: TGTGCCAGCAGCTTATCCGGGTACCAAGAGACCCAGTACTTC. Translated: CASSLSGYQETQYF. Full variable domain (missing parts from reference TRBV5-5 and TRBJ2-5): DAGVTQSPTHLIKTRGQQVTLRCSPISGHKSVSWYQQVLGQGPQFIFQYYEKEERGRGNFPDRFSARQFPNYSSELNVNALLLGDSALYLCASSLSGYQETQYFGPGTRLLVL.

This sequence joins TRBV6-1 and TRBJ2-3, with 11 bases matching TRBD2. Germline CDR1 reads MNHNS; CDR2 reads SASEGT. This CDR3 contains 19 residues. J gave up 4 bases and V 3 bases, and 15 bases lay outside the gene matches. The chain's CDR3 is CASSEGEGTLAGGSDTQYF. CDR3 nucleotide sequence: TGTGCCAGCAGTGAGGGGGAGGGGACGCTAGCGGGAGGATCAGATACGCAGTATTTT.

This clone was detected a few times. V is TRBV11-1 and J is TRBJ1-1; D gene unclear. The CDR3 is made up of 13 amino acids. Trimming cost V 5 bases and J 1 base, with 8 bases left between them. The germline gives CDR1 SGHAT, CDR2 FQDESV (reference sequence). The CDR3 DNA is TGTGCCAGCAGCCAGAGAGGGAACACTGAAGCTTTCTTT. It specifies CASSQRGNTEAFF.